The 6 T cell receptor beta chains below were found in one sample sequenced in a study of radiation and T cells in renal cell carcinoma. Indicated time point: baseline pretreatment blood. As to treatment: 15 Gy SBRT to primary tumor, nephrectomy 4 weeks later. TCRdb's copy holds only in-frame clones and misses some; the assay was immunoSEQ multiplex PCR. Among about 49,000 clones listed, roughly 84% were seen once. Source: blood, taken from a patient whose treatment included radiotherapy and nephrectomy. Receptor source: a woman in her 70s with renal cell carcinoma.

This chain links TRBV5-4 with TRBJ2-2; D could derive from TRBD1 or TRBD2 (5 bases each). Trimming stripped 3 bases from V and 7 bases from J, with 16 bases between. CDR3 length: 15 amino acids. CDR1 is SGHNT, CDR2 YYREEE, per germline (reference sequence). CDR3 loop: CASSSGRSEVGELFF. Written as DNA, the CDR3 is TGTGCCAGCAGCTCGGGACGCAGCGAGGTCGGGGAGCTGTTTTTT. Combining the CDR3 with reference TRBV5-4 and TRBJ2-2 gives the whole variable domain ETGVTQSPTHLIKTRGQQVTLRCSSQSGHNTVSWYQQALGQGPQFIFQYYREEENGRGNFPPRFSGLQFPNYSSELNVNALELDDSALYLCASSSGRSEVGELFFGEGSRLTVL.

The chain is built from TRBV4-3 and TRBJ1-2; TRBD1 might be the D (5 bases). Deletions cut 4 bases from V and 1 base from J, with 13 bases between. CDR1 is LGHNA, CDR2 YSLEER, per germline. The CDR3 covers 15 residues. The CDR3 reads CASSLLGVVNYGYTF. The CDR3 DNA sequence: TGCGCCAGCAGCCTCTTAGGGGTCGTTAACTATGGCTACACCTTC.

This rearrangement joins TRBV19 to TRBJ1-1; D is unclear. Germline loops: CDR1 LNHDA, CDR2 SQIVND (reference sequence). Trimming stripped 8 bases from V and 1 base from J, with 17 bases between. The CDR3 runs 15 residues. CDR3 region: CASQALGSQNTEAFF. The CDR3 DNA reads TGTGCCAGTCAGGCACTGGGCAGCCAGAACACTGAAGCTTTCTTT.

Of note for this clone: This specimen includes other DNA sequences encoding the same CDR3. This rearrangement joins TRBV30 to TRBJ2-3; D uncertain. In germline, CDR1 is GTSNPN, CDR2 SVGIG (reference sequence). This CDR3 has 11 amino acids. Between the trimmed V and J ends, which lost 0 bases and 5 bases, there was a span of 3 bases. CDR3 region: CAWSVGDTQYF. CDR3 nucleotides: TGTGCCTGGAGTGTAGGAGATACGCAGTATTTT.

The chain carries TRBV5-6 and TRBJ1-6; D possibly corresponds to TRBD1 (6 bases). Germline loops: CDR1 SGHDT, CDR2 YYEEEE. The V end lost 2 bases, the J end lost 3 bases, and 12 bases lay between the germline ends. The CDR3 totals 16 residues. This CDR3 is CASSFRTASYNSPLHF. CDR3 nucleotide sequence: TGTGCCAGCAGCTTTAGGACAGCGAGCTATAATTCACCCCTCCACTTT.

The DNA of the CDR3 is TGTGCCAGCTCCCAGGTTCGGAACACTGAAGCTTTCTTT. It is translated as CASSQVRNTEAFF. This sequence joins TRBV27 and TRBJ1-1; D ambiguous. The CDR3 sequence is 13 residues long. Germline V gene data show CDR1 as MNHEY and CDR2 as SMNVEV (reference sequence). Trimming shortened V by 8 bases and J by 1 base, and 11 bases separated the two germline ends.